Below, 30 T cell receptor beta chains from the same sample are listed, as sequenced in a study of radiation and T cells in renal cell carcinoma. The assay was immunoSEQ multiplex PCR, and TCRdb's table has in-frame clones only and misses some. The table lists some 140,000 clones, 88% of them singletons, with about 12% in the top ten. Time point noted: baseline pretreatment blood. As to treatment: 15 Gy SBRT to primary tumor, nephrectomy 4 weeks later. Here the sequenced sample was blood, taken from a patient whose treatment included radiotherapy and nephrectomy. These receptors all come from a woman aged 45 to 65 with renal cell carcinoma.

This chain connects TRBV6-5 to TRBJ2-7, with 9 bases fitting TRBD1. Trimming cost V 2 bases and J 4 bases; bases outside gene matches: 6. CDR1 and CDR2 (germline): MNHEY, SVGAGI. The CDR3 has 15 residues. The CDR3 loop is CASSYIGTGRYEQYF. The CDR3, as DNA: TGTGCCAGCAGTTACATTGGGACAGGGAGGTACGAGCAGTACTTC.

This rearrangement joins TRBV15 to TRBJ2-5; 8 positions match TRBD2. This CDR3 has 18 amino acids. CDR1 and CDR2 (germline): LNHNV, YYDKDF (reference sequence). With V trimmed by 0 bases and J by 1 base, 10 bases remained unmatched. Written as DNA, the CDR3 is TGTGCCACCAGCAGAGATGGTTACTCGGGGGGGATCCAAGAGACCCAGTACTTC. Residues: CATSRDGYSGGIQETQYF. Full variable domain (missing parts from reference TRBV15 and TRBJ2-5): DAMVIQNPRYQVTQFGKPVTLSCSQTLNHNVMYWYQQKSSQAPKLLFHYYDKDFNNEADTPDNFQSRRPNTSFCFLDIRSPGLGDTAMYLCATSRDGYSGGIQETQYFGPGTRLLVL.

This chain joins TRBV19 and TRBJ1-1; TRBD1 is a possible D gene (6 bases). CDR1 LNHDA and CDR2 SQIVND come from the germline V gene (reference sequence). The V end lost 7 bases, the J end lost 1 base, and 19 bases lay between the germline ends. The CDR3 runs 16 residues. DNA of the CDR3: TGTGCCAGTACCTCGGACAGACCCAATAAGAACACTGAAGCTTTCTTT. Its protein is CASTSDRPNKNTEAFF.

This sequence joins TRBV6-5 and TRBJ2-7; TRBD2 might be the D (5 bases). V was cut by 6 bases and J by 3 bases, with 15 bases left in between. The CDR3 has 14 residues. The germline V gene encodes CDR1 MNHEY and CDR2 SVGAGI. CDR3 amino acids: CASSPERRNYEQYF. The CDR3 region has the DNA TGTGCCAGCAGCCCCGAGCGGAGGAACTACGAGCAGTACTTC.

CDR3 sequence: CASSVRTGDTGELFF. The CDR3 DNA reads as TGTGCCAGCAGCGTCCGGACGGGAGACACCGGGGAGCTGTTTTTT. This chain connects TRBV9 to TRBJ2-2; the D gene is possibly TRBD2 (6 bases). Trimming cost V 2 bases and J 3 bases, with 11 bases left between them. CDR1 and CDR2 from the germline V gene are SGDLS and YYNGEE. The CDR3 contains 15 residues.

Only a few counts were recorded for this clone. The chain employs TRBV2 and TRBJ1-2; weak D call: TRBD1 (5 bases). The V end lost 3 bases, the J end lost 3 bases, and 8 bases lay between the germline ends. The CDR3 is made up of 13 amino acids. CDR1 is SNHLY and CDR2 is FYNNEI in the germline V gene. CDR3 region: CASSERGYYGYTF. CDR3 coding DNA: TGTGCCAGCAGTGAGCGGGGCTACTATGGCTACACCTTC.

The V call is TRBV11-2, the J call TRBJ1-2; possibly TRBD1 for D (6 bases). This CDR3 contains 13 residues. V lost 5 bases, J lost 8 bases, and 15 bases lay in between. CDR1 is SGHAT and CDR2 is FQNNGV in the germline V gene. The DNA for the CDR3 is TGTGCCAGCAGCCAAGACAGGAAGAGAGGCTACACCTTC. Protein: CASSQDRKRGYTF.

The V and J genes are TRBV19 and TRBJ2-1; 11 nucleotides agree with TRBD2. Germline lookup yields CDR1 LNHDA and CDR2 SQIVND (reference sequence). The CDR3 has 15 residues. V trimming: 4 bases; J trimming: 5 bases; junction bases outside the gene matches: 4. In DNA, the CDR3 is TGTGCCAGTAGTACACTAGCGGGGGCCCACAATGAGCAGTTCTTC. Its translation: CASSTLAGAHNEQFF. The full variable domain, rest sourced from reference TRBV19 and TRBJ2-1, is DGGITQSPKYLFRKEGQNVTLSCEQNLNHDAMYWYRQDPGQGLRLIYYSQIVNDFQKGDIAEGYSVSREKKESFPLTVTSAQKNPTAFYLCASSTLAGAHNEQFFGPGTRLTVL.

The chain employs TRBV6-6 and TRBJ2-7; tentative D call: TRBD2 (6 bases). The V end was cut by 6 bases, the J end by 7 bases, with 16 bases between. CDR1 and CDR2 from the germline V gene are MNHNY and SVGAGI (reference sequence). CDR3 size: 13 residues. The CDR3 protein is CASSFRARGEQYF. The CDR3 nucleotides are TGTGCCAGCAGCTTCCGGGCCCGGGGGGAGCAGTACTTC.

The V gene is TRBV27, the J gene TRBJ1-2; TRBD1 aligns across 7 bases. The CDR3 covers 14 residues. Looked up from germline, CDR1 is MNHEY and CDR2 is SMNVEV (reference sequence). V shed 5 bases and J 4 bases; nucleotides not matched to a gene: 7. The CDR3: CASSPRQGPYGYTF. The CDR3 DNA is TGTGCCAGCAGTCCCCGACAGGGCCCCTATGGCTACACCTTC.

The chain is built from TRBV7-9 and TRBJ1-3; no definite D call. V was cut by 2 bases and J by 7 bases, with 0 bases left in between. This CDR3 is 10 amino acids long. The germline V gene has CDR1 SEHNR and CDR2 FQNEAQ (reference sequence). DNA of the CDR3: TGTGCCAGCAGCTTAAACACCATATATTTT. This sequence encodes CASSLNTIYF. Supplemented by reference TRBV7-9 and TRBJ1-3, the full variable domain reads DTGVSQNPRHKITKRGQNVTFRCDPISEHNRLYWYRQTLGQGPEFLTYFQNEAQLEKSRLLSDRFSAERPKGSFSTLEIQRTEQGDSAMYLCASSLNTIYFGEGSWLTVV.

V and J are TRBV5-6 and TRBJ2-5; 8 nucleotides match TRBD2. CDR3 size: 15 residues. Germline trimming cut 2 bases from V and 5 bases from J; bases unmatched to any gene: 8. Germline CDR1 and CDR2: SGHDT and YYEEEE. CDR3 loop: CASSFIKRGRETQYF. The CDR3, as DNA: TGTGCCAGCAGCTTCATAAAGCGGGGGCGGGAGACCCAGTACTTC.

V usage is TRBV6-5 and J usage is TRBJ1-2; possibly TRBD1 for D (6 bases). The CDR3 has 16 amino acids. CDR1 is MNHEY, CDR2 SVGAGI, per germline. V was pared by 2 bases and J by 1 base, with 14 bases between. This chain's CDR3 is CASSYERGGSNYGYTF. The CDR3 coding sequence is TGTGCCAGCAGTTACGAACGGGGGGGCAGTAACTATGGCTACACCTTC.

The chain combines TRBV6-5 with TRBJ2-5; TRBD1 agrees at 9 bases. The CDR3 is 16 amino acids. The V segment lost 0 bases and the J segment 5 bases; nucleotides outside the gene matches: 7. CDR1 and CDR2 from the germline V gene are MNHEY and SVGAGI. CDR3 DNA: TGTGCCAGCAGTTACTCGATGACAGGGGGTAGGGAGACCCAGTACTTC. Translated, it gives CASSYSMTGGRETQYF.

The chain carries TRBV2 and TRBJ2-5; D not certain. Germline CDR1 SNHLY, CDR2 FYNNEI. The CDR3 consists of 13 residues. The V end lost 7 bases, the J end lost 2 bases, and 11 bases lay between the germline ends. Here the CDR3 DNA reads TGTGCCAGCATTAGGACGGAACAAGAGACCCAGTACTTC. Its protein product is CASIRTEQETQYF.

The V call is TRBV19, the J call TRBJ1-2, with D possibly TRBD1 on 5 matching bases. Germline assignment: CDR1 LNHDA and CDR2 SQIVND (reference sequence). V lost 5 bases, J lost 8 bases, and 18 bases lay in between. The CDR3 contains 14 residues. CDR3 protein: CASSRRQSPLGYTF. The CDR3 nucleotides read TGTGCCAGTAGTCGGAGACAGAGCCCTTTGGGCTACACCTTC.

The gene calls are TRBV5-8 and TRBJ1-2; 11 bases are shared with TRBD1. Looked up from germline, CDR1 is SGHTS and CDR2 is YDEGEE. The CDR3 has 15 residues. V was pared by 4 bases and J by 5 bases, with 7 bases of the junction left unmatched. In DNA, the CDR3 is TGTGCCAGCAGCCGTTCCGGGACAGGGGGTTATGGCTACACCTTC. It translates to CASSRSGTGGYGYTF.

The chain is built from TRBV5-1 and TRBJ1-2; 7 bases fit TRBD1. After removal of 2 bases from V and 7 bases from J, the junction contained 5 bases not matched to a gene. CDR1 is SGHRS and CDR2 is YFSETQ in the germline V gene. The CDR3 runs to 13 residues. CDR3 loop: CASSLEGAGGYTF. CDR3 DNA sequence: TGCGCCAGCAGCTTAGAGGGGGCGGGTGGCTACACCTTC. Looking up the rest from reference TRBV5-1 and TRBJ1-2 gives the full variable domain: KAGVTQTPRYLIKTRGQQVTLSCSPISGHRSVSWYQQTPGQGLQFLFEYFSETQRNKGNFPGRFSGRQFSNSRSEMNVSTLELGDSALYLCASSLEGAGGYTFGSGTRLTVV.

CDR3 sequence (DNA): TGTGCCAGCTCACCAAGGGGGACAGAGGGAGGCTACACCTTC. It is translated as CASSPRGTEGGYTF. The V and J genes are TRBV18 and TRBJ1-2, with TRBD1 identical over 7 bases. Unmatched junction bases numbered 8, after V lost 2 bases and J lost 8 bases. The CDR3 contains 14 residues. Germline CDR1 KGHSH, CDR2 LQKENI.

The rearrangement links TRBV6-1 to TRBJ1-2; 9 bases fit TRBD1. The CDR3 has 13 amino acids. Losses at the gene ends were 6 bases for V and 6 bases for J; bases not matched to a gene: 5. CDR1 MNHNS and CDR2 SASEGT come from the germline V gene. The chain's CDR3 is CASRVTGGDGYTF. The DNA for the CDR3 is TGTGCCAGCAGAGTGACAGGGGGTGATGGCTACACCTTC.

The chain joins TRBV7-9 to TRBJ2-3; TRBD1 is a possible D gene (5 bases). V was cut by 5 bases and J by 2 bases, with 20 bases left in between. Germline V gene lookup returns CDR1 SEHNR and CDR2 FQNEAQ (reference sequence). This CDR3 is built from 17 residues. The CDR3 loop reads CASSPQALLSHTDTQYF. CDR3 nucleotide sequence: TGTGCCAGCAGCCCACAGGCCCTACTCTCACACACAGATACGCAGTATTTT.

This chain uses TRBV4-3 with TRBJ2-7, with TRBD2 as a possible D gene (5 bases). V shed 1 base and J shed 2 bases, with 9 bases lying between them. CDR1 is LGHNA and CDR2 is YSLEER in the germline V gene. The CDR3 loop spans 14 amino acids. CDR3 nucleotide sequence: TGCGCCAGCAGCCAAGGGACGGAGGCCTACGAGCAGTACTTC. Amino acid sequence: CASSQGTEAYEQYF.

V gene TRBV25-1 combines with J gene TRBJ1-2; possible D gene TRBD1, 5 bases. CDR1 is MGHDK and CDR2 is SYGVNS in the germline V gene. The CDR3 extends over 15 amino acids. Trimming pared 2 bases from V and 1 base from J, leaving 11 bases between. The CDR3: CASSERGEINYGYTF. In DNA form, the CDR3 reads TGTGCCAGCAGTGAACGGGGGGAAATTAACTATGGCTACACCTTC.

The chain has TRBV10-2 and TRBJ1-2; 7 bases map to TRBD1. In germline, CDR1 is WSHSY, CDR2 SAAADI. There are 13 residues in the CDR3. After removal of 10 bases from V and 8 bases from J, the junction contained 13 bases not matched to a gene. The CDR3 loop reads CATRIRGLGGYTF. CDR3 DNA sequence: TGCGCCACCAGGATAAGGGGGCTGGGGGGCTACACCTTC.

The V call is TRBV6-1, the J call TRBJ1-1; D possibly corresponds to TRBD1 (5 bases). This CDR3 spans 15 amino acids. Per germline, CDR1 MNHNS and CDR2 SASEGT. V gave up 5 bases and J gave up 2 bases, with 15 bases separating them. The CDR3 loop reads CASSQPRRVNTEAFF. The CDR3 bases are TGTGCCAGCAGTCAGCCCCGCAGGGTAAACACTGAAGCTTTCTTT.

Regarding this clone: This same CDR3 is encoded by further DNA sequences in the sample. The chain couples TRBV15 to TRBJ1-6; 9 bases are a match to TRBD1. Trimming took 6 bases from V and 7 from J; bases not matched to a gene: 7. CDR1 LNHNV and CDR2 YYDKDF come from the germline V gene (reference sequence). CDR3 size: 15 residues. The CDR3 here is CATSRTGTGNSPLHF. DNA for the CDR3: TGTGCCACCAGTAGAACCGGGACAGGGAATTCACCCCTCCACTTT.

The table lists this clone with a few counts. The genes are TRBV18 and TRBJ1-6; the D gene is possibly TRBD1 (5 bases). The germline gives CDR1 KGHSH, CDR2 LQKENI. Trimming removed 2 bases at V and 8 bases at J, with 13 bases between. The CDR3 totals 15 residues. The CDR3 nucleotides are TGTGCCAGCTCACCATCGCAGCAGGGCGATTCACCCCTCCACTTT. Protein sequence: CASSPSQQGDSPLHF.

The chain couples TRBV6-6 to TRBJ1-2, with 9 positions matching TRBD1. Trimming at V came to 5 bases and at J to 8 bases, leaving 9 bases not matched to a gene. This CDR3 has 14 residues. In germline, CDR1 is MNHNY, CDR2 SVGAGI (reference sequence). CDR3 in DNA: TGTGCCAGCAGTCGACAGGGGGGAATAGAAGGCTACACCTTC. It codes for CASSRQGGIEGYTF.

The CDR3 DNA reads TGTGCCAGCAGCGCGGATATCAGCGGGGGGGACTACAATGAGCAGTTCTTC. Translation: CASSADISGGDYNEQFF. J is TRBJ2-1 and V is TRBV9; 10 nucleotides line up with TRBD2. CDR3 length: 17 amino acids. Germline CDR1 is SGDLS and CDR2 is YYNGEE. After removal of 3 bases from V and 3 bases from J, the junction contained 9 bases not matched to a gene.

This clone has more than one count but fewer than ten. The chain has TRBV6-5 and TRBJ1-2; possibly TRBD1 for D (5 bases). Trimming stripped 5 bases from V and 8 bases from J, with 18 bases between. The CDR3 runs 14 residues. The germline V gene has CDR1 MNHEY and CDR2 SVGAGI. CDR3 loop: CASSLQGGGEGYTF. CDR3 nucleotide sequence: TGTGCCAGCAGTCTTCAAGGTGGAGGGGAAGGCTACACCTTC.